A few counts support the clone carrying this T cell receptor (beta chain). The antigen remains undetermined. This was a survey-level run. TCRdb's table, derived via immunoSEQ multiplex PCR, lists solely in-frame clones and lacks some. The sample lists 25,000 to 35,000 clones, approximately 74% occurring once. This specimen comes from a study of STAT5B mutations in CD4+ large granular lymphocyte leukemia. Study observations and caveats: Main leukemic clonotypes were patient-specific, but roughly 23% appeared at low frequency elsewhere. Without putative leukemic clones, patient CD4-sorted repertoires remained more clonal than healthy CD4+ repertoires.

This receptor was identified in a human donor in good health. The sample taken for sequencing was CD4+ T cells from blood buffy coats.

The CDR3, as DNA: TGTGCCAGCAGTTTGACCACTGAAGCTTTCTTT. It codes for CASSLTTEAFF. The genes are TRBV28 and TRBJ1-1, with D unclear. This CDR3 is built from 11 residues. Germline V gene sequence: CDR1 MDHEN, CDR2 SYDVKM. With 3 bases removed from V and 4 bases from J, the gap between germline ends came to 3 bases.